Shown below are 26 T cell receptor beta chains from a single sample sequenced in a study of regulatory T cells in long-lasting Graves disease. The time point is: newly diagnosed GD, antithyroid drugs for less than 3 months. The TCR library was prepared using RNA isolated from PBMCs. Arm-PCR of CDR3 regions and iRepertoire HTBI primers were used to build TCR beta libraries. TCRdb used MiXCR to reprocess the multiplex PCR reads, holding one entry per CDR3 protein. Of around 330,000 distinct CDR3 sequences in the sample, 15% to 20% are singletons; the top ten hold 38%. Here the sequenced sample was peripheral blood mononuclear cells (PBMCs), taken at new diagnosis, from a patient treated with antithyroid drugs. These receptors all stem from a female donor with Graves disease.

The V call is TRBV6-1, the J call TRBJ2-2; 8 bases fit TRBD2. The CDR3 loop spans 15 amino acids. Germline trimming cut 3 bases from V and 3 bases from J; bases unmatched to any gene: 3. CDR1 and CDR2 from the germline V gene are MNHNS and SASEGT. The CDR3 DNA is TGTGCCAGCAGTGACTCACTAGCGGACACCGGGGAGCTGTTTTTT. Protein sequence: CASSDSLADTGELFF.

In its sample, this clonotype was seen a few times. A read error may be the cause here, since a much bigger clone is one base away. The CDR3 sequence is CASRGGTRRDAIYF. For the CDR3, the DNA is TGTGCCAGCAGGGGGGGGACGCGGAGAGACGCCATATATTTT. The V gene is TRBV2, the J gene TRBJ1-3, with a weak D call TRBD1 (5 bases). In germline, CDR1 is SNHLY, CDR2 FYNNEI. The CDR3 runs to 14 residues. The ends were cut back, 6 bases at V and 11 bases at J, with 20 bases in the middle.

Many counts were recorded for this clonotype. The J gene is TRBJ2-3, the V gene TRBV12-3 or TRBV12-4; possibly TRBD2 for D (6 bases). The V end was cut by 8 bases, the J end by 0 bases, with 15 bases between. The CDR3 loop spans 15 amino acids. The CDR3 is CASRAGPLSTDTQYF. The DNA for the CDR3 is TGTGCCAGCCGGGCGGGACCCCTTAGCACAGATACGCAGTATTTT.

This clonotype has at least ten counts. The CDR3 loop reads CASCPRASGSDEQYF. CDR3 DNA: TGTGCCAGCTGCCCCCGGGCTAGCGGTTCCGACGAGCAGTACTTC. The V gene is TRBV28, the J gene TRBJ2-7; 7 nucleotides agree with TRBD2. Trimming took 8 bases from V and 5 from J; bases not matched to a gene: 15. From germline, CDR1 is MDHEN and CDR2 SYDVKM. CDR3 size: 15 residues.

V is TRBV19 and J is TRBJ1-2, with D tentatively TRBD1 (6 bases). Germline-derived CDR1 and CDR2 are LNHDA and SQIVND (reference sequence). CDR3 length: 14 residues. V shed 1 base and J shed 4 bases, with 10 bases lying between them. CDR3 sequence reads: CASSIGQASYGYTF. The CDR3 bases are TGTGCCAGTAGTATAGGACAGGCCTCCTATGGCTACACCTTC. Complete variable domain (other parts from reference TRBV19 and TRBJ1-2): DGGITQSPKYLFRKEGQNVTLSCEQNLNHDAMYWYRQDPGQGLRLIYYSQIVNDFQKGDIAEGYSVSREKKESFPLTVTSAQKNPTAFYLCASSIGQASYGYTFGSGTRLTVV.

This clonotype came up a few times. V usage is TRBV6-2 or TRBV6-3 and J usage is TRBJ1-2; D is unresolved. The CDR3 extends over 12 amino acids. Germline loops: CDR1 MNHEY, CDR2 SVGEGT. The V gene lost 2 bases and the J gene lost 6 bases, with 7 bases spanning the gap. CDR3 loop: CASSYPTDGYTF. In DNA, the CDR3 is TGTGCCAGCAGTTACCCGACGGATGGCTACACCTTC.

In this sample, this clonotype turned up many times. The chain employs TRBV5-4 and TRBJ2-3; TRBD2 might be the D (5 bases). Germline CDR1 and CDR2: SGHNT and YYREEE (reference sequence). Trimming shortened V by 3 bases and J by 1 base, and 18 bases separated the two germline ends. The CDR3 consists of 17 residues. Here the CDR3 DNA reads TGTGCCAGCAGCTACCAACTAGGACCGGCAGGCACAGATACGCAGTATTTT. Protein product: CASSYQLGPAGTDTQYF.

This chain links TRBV12-3 or TRBV12-4 with TRBJ2-3; 11 bases are shared with TRBD2. V dropped 4 bases and J dropped 4; count of bases not matched to a gene: 10. The CDR3 extends over 17 amino acids. The CDR3 region has the DNA TGTGCCAGCAGTTCGTCTACTAGCGGGAGAGGGGCAGATACGCAGTATTTT. This gives the protein CASSSSTSGRGADTQYF.

This clonotype was seen at least ten times. This CDR3 reads CASSPRLAVYTGELFF. The DNA of the CDR3 is TGTGCCAGCAGCCCCAGACTAGCAGTATACACCGGGGAGCTGTTTTTT. This chain connects TRBV9 to TRBJ2-2; 7 bases align to TRBD2. Per the germline V gene, CDR1 is SGDLS and CDR2 is YYNGEE. The CDR3 is made up of 16 amino acids. V dropped 4 bases and J dropped 3; count of bases not matched to a gene: 9.

This clonotype was observed at least ten times. The rearrangement links TRBV27 to TRBJ1-4; D gene ambiguous. V was cut by 5 bases and J by 6 bases, with 7 bases left in between. The germline gives CDR1 MNHEY, CDR2 SMNVEV (reference sequence). The CDR3 extends over 12 amino acids. CDR3 region: CASSRPYEKLFF. CDR3 DNA: TGTGCCAGCAGTCGACCGTATGAAAAACTGTTTTTT.

This clonotype came up many times. This sequence joins TRBV28 and TRBJ1-4; 8 nucleotides match TRBD1. The CDR3 spans 17 residues. The germline gives CDR1 MDHEN, CDR2 SYDVKM. The junction had 11 bases not matched to a gene; V was cut back by 5 bases and J by 3 bases. This chain's CDR3 is CASSPWAQGASNEKLFF. The CDR3 nucleotides read TGTGCCAGCAGTCCCTGGGCGCAGGGGGCATCTAATGAAAAACTGTTTTTT.

This clonotype was counted at least ten times. In DNA, the CDR3 is TGTGCCAGCAGCCCTAGCGGGAGGAACCTTAATGAGCAGTTCTTC. Translation gives CASSPSGRNLNEQFF. This rearrangement joins TRBV12-3 or TRBV12-4 to TRBJ2-1, with 11 bases that match TRBD2. This CDR3 region has 15 residues. V trimming: 6 bases; J trimming: 7 bases; junction bases outside the gene matches: 8.

This clonotype was detected many times. This chain connects TRBV9 to TRBJ2-1; D is ambiguous. The CDR3 extends over 11 amino acids. Per germline, CDR1 SGDLS and CDR2 YYNGEE. The V gene lost 2 bases and the J gene lost 12 bases, with 9 bases spanning the gap. CDR3 sequence: CASSVGPRQFF. In nucleotides, the CDR3 is TGTGCCAGCAGCGTTGGGCCGAGGCAGTTCTTC.

The sample holds many counts of this clonotype. The V call is TRBV27, the J call TRBJ2-7, with D tentatively TRBD1 (6 bases). In germline, CDR1 is MNHEY, CDR2 SMNVEV (reference sequence). V was shortened by 8 bases and J by 12 bases, with 20 bases between the two germline ends. CDR3 size: 12 residues. The CDR3 loop reads CASAPRLGAAYF. The CDR3 nucleotides are TGTGCCAGCGCCCCTCGGCTGGGGGCGGCGTACTTC.

For this clonotype: This likely traces to a read error, being one base from a far larger clone. J is TRBJ2-5 and V is TRBV11-2; D remains ambiguous. The end of the DNA fits TRBJ2-1 better, so the J call may be wrong. This CDR3 has 17 residues. In germline, CDR1 is SGHAT, CDR2 FQNNGV. The CDR3 loop reads CASSSYVERQWKNEQFF. In DNA, the CDR3 is TGTGCCAGCAGCTCCTACGTGGAGAGGCAATGGAAAAATGAGCAGTTCTTC.

This clonotype was detected many times. The genes are TRBV12-3 or TRBV12-4 and TRBJ2-3; unclear D gene. The ends were cut back, 7 bases at V and 4 bases at J, with 12 bases in the middle. The CDR3 has 13 residues. The CDR3 DNA reads as TGTGCCAGCACCCAGCCGGTGTCAGATACGCAGTATTTT. Its translation: CASTQPVSDTQYF.

This clonotype was observed a handful of times. This sequence joins TRBV20-1 and TRBJ1-2, with D hard to call. The germline CDR1 and CDR2 sequences are DFQATT and SNEGSKA (reference sequence). The CDR3 has 13 amino acids. The V and J ends lost 5 bases and 6 bases respectively, with 16 bases between them. The CDR3, as DNA: TGCAGTGCTGGAAGAGGCAACGGCCATGGCTACACCTTC. It encodes CSAGRGNGHGYTF.

This clonotype was seen ten or more times. The chain couples TRBV9 to TRBJ2-2, with 7 positions matching TRBD2. V lost 3 bases and J lost 5; bases outside the gene matches: 10. The length of the CDR3 is 16 residues. The V gene's germline CDR1 is SGDLS and CDR2 YYNGEE. Here the CDR3 reads CASSAPSGRTTGELFF. The CDR3 DNA follows: TGTGCCAGCAGCGCACCTAGCGGACGAACAACCGGGGAGCTGTTTTTT.

At least ten counts were recorded for this clonotype. The CDR3 bases are TGTGCCATCATGGGACAGGGCACAGATACGCAGTATTTT. Translating it yields CAIMGQGTDTQYF. The chain links TRBV10-3 to TRBJ2-3; TRBD1 matches 8 bases. The junction had 1 base not matched to a gene; V was cut back by 7 bases and J by 1 base. This CDR3 is built from 13 residues. Germline CDR1 ENHRY, CDR2 SYGVKD.

This clonotype was picked up a small number of times. The rearrangement links TRBV5-6 to TRBJ1-5; 7 nucleotides match TRBD1. Germline CDR1 SGHDT, CDR2 YYEEEE. V shed 5 bases, J shed 2 bases, and the junction held 7 bases outside the gene matches. The CDR3 totals 15 residues. CDR3 coding DNA: TGTGCCAGCAGTCAGACAGGGTTTCGCAATCAGCCCCAGCATTTT. This codes for CASSQTGFRNQPQHF.

This clonotype was detected only a few times. The chain recombines TRBV3-1 with TRBJ2-1, with TRBD2 matching 7 bases. J gave up 1 base and V 0 bases, and 18 bases lay outside the gene matches. The CDR3 sequence is 21 residues long. Germline V gene lookup returns CDR1 LGHDT and CDR2 YNNKEL (reference sequence). The CDR3 reads CASSQDGPAGRRLGSYNEQFF. The CDR3 DNA is TGTGCCAGCAGCCAAGATGGCCCAGCGGGACGCCGTTTGGGGTCCTACAATGAGCAGTTCTTC.

A note on this clonotype: A read error is likely here: a far larger clone is one base away. V and J are TRBV2 and TRBJ2-3, with 11 bases lining up with TRBD2. The germline gives CDR1 SNHLY, CDR2 FYNNEI. J was trimmed by 1 base and V by 4 bases; bases with no gene match: 1. This CDR3 has 15 residues. The CDR3 reads CASSATSGGTDTQYF. The CDR3 DNA follows: TGTGCCAGCAGTGCGACTAGCGGGGGCACAGATACGCAGTATTTT. The complete variable domain, with remaining parts taken from reference TRBV2 and TRBJ2-3, reads EPEVTQTPSHQVTQMGQEVILRCVPISNHLYFYWYRQILGQKVEFLVSFYNNEISEKSEIFDDQFSVERPDGSNFTLKIRSTKLEDSAMYFCASSATSGGTDTQYFGPGTRLTVL.

This clonotype was picked up many times. The V call is TRBV3-1, the J call TRBJ2-7; 8 nucleotides line up with TRBD2. The ends lost 2 bases at V and 0 bases at J; junction bases unmatched: 6. Germline assignment: CDR1 LGHDT and CDR2 YNNKEL (reference sequence). The length of the CDR3 is 16 residues. CDR3 sequence: CASSQYGTRSSYEQYF. The CDR3 nucleotides read TGTGCCAGCAGCCAATACGGGACTAGGAGCTCCTACGAGCAGTACTTC.

This clonotype was counted at least ten times. The V gene is TRBV10-3, the J gene TRBJ1-1; possibly TRBD1 for D (5 bases). From germline, CDR1 is ENHRY and CDR2 SYGVKD. This CDR3 contains 15 residues. V was pared by 2 bases and J by 6 bases, with 16 bases between. The CDR3 sequence is CAISESVGGGSEAFF. Here the CDR3 DNA reads TGTGCCATCAGTGAGAGTGTCGGCGGGGGATCTGAAGCTTTCTTT.

This clonotype was seen a few times. This chain connects TRBV2 to TRBJ2-3; TRBD1 matches 7 bases. Germline values: CDR1 SNHLY, CDR2 FYNNEI. J lost 2 bases, V lost 5 bases, and 7 bases had no gene match. This CDR3 has 15 amino acids. The CDR3 region has the DNA TGTGCCAGCAGTTCTTCAGGGGGAACCACAGATACGCAGTATTTT. Translating it yields CASSSSGGTTDTQYF.

In this sample, this clonotype turned up many times. V is TRBV7-8 and J is TRBJ1-2, with D possibly being TRBD1 (6 bases). The V gene's germline CDR1 is SGHVS and CDR2 FQNEAQ. The V end was cut by 6 bases, the J end by 8 bases, with 28 bases between. This CDR3 is 17 amino acids long. The CDR3 loop reads CASSFRRRGTEVKGYTF. CDR3 DNA: TGTGCCAGCAGTTTTAGGCGGAGGGGGACCGAGGTTAAGGGCTACACCTTC.